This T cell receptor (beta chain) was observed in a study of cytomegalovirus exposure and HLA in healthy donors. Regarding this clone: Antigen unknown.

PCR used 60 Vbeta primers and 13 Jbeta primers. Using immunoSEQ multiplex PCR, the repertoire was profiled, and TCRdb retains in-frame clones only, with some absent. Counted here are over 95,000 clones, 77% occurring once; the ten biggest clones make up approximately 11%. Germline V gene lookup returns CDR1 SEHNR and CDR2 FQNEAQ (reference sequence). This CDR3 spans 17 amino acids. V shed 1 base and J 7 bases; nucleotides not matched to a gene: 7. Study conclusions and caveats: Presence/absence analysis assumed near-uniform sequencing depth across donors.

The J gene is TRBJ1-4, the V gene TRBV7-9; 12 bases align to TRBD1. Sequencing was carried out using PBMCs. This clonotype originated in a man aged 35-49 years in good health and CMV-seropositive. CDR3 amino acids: CASSLDGTGGLREKLFF. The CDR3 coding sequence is TGTGCCAGCAGCTTAGACGGGACAGGGGGCCTGCGTGAAAAACTGTTTTTT. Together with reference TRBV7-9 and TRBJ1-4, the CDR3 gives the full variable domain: DTGVSQNPRHKITKRGQNVTFRCDPISEHNRLYWYRQTLGQGPEFLTYFQNEAQLEKSRLLSDRFSAERPKGSFSTLEIQRTEQGDSAMYLCASSLDGTGGLREKLFFGSGTQLSVL.